This TCR beta chain was recovered during a study of cytomegalovirus exposure and HLA in healthy donors. Points from the study as a whole: The likely origin of a cluster of highly shared sequence variants was a sequencing artifact. As was reported, the classifier diagnosed cytomegalovirus status with high specificity and sensitivity.

CDR1 is SGHNT and CDR2 is YYREEE in the germline V gene (reference sequence). The CDR3 sequence is 14 residues long. V was cut by 6 bases and J by 0 bases, with 13 bases left in between. Use of 60 Vbeta and 13 Jbeta primers characterized the PCR. Repertoires were generated with immunoSEQ multiplex PCR, while TCRdb's copy carries only in-frame clones and drops some. The sample comprises tens of thousands of clones, around 69% of which are singletons, and approximately 8% rests with the top ten. As to this clone: Its cognate antigen is unknown.

The chain carries TRBV5-4 and TRBJ2-7; D is unclear. The origin of this receptor is a woman in her twenties or thirties in good health and CMV-seropositive. The source material was PBMCs. The CDR3 loop reads CASTDGRNSYEQYF. CDR3 nucleotide sequence: TGTGCCAGCACCGACGGCAGGAACTCCTACGAGCAGTACTTC.